This entry lists 21 T cell receptor beta chains sequenced from one sample in a study of cytomegalovirus exposure and HLA in healthy donors. Vbeta (60) and Jbeta (13) primers were used in the PCR. TCRdb keeps only in-frame clones here, not all; method: immunoSEQ multiplex PCR. The data hold 150,000 to 200,000 clones, with 84% observed a single time. Sequencing used PBMCs. Receptors originate from a boy aged 5-17 years in good health and CMV-seronegative.

The J gene is TRBJ2-1, the V gene TRBV5-5; D is uncertain. The CDR3 sequence is 14 residues long. CDR1 and CDR2 (germline): SGHKS, YYEKEE (reference sequence). The V and J ends lost 0 bases and 5 bases respectively, with 9 bases between them. The CDR3 nucleotides read TGTGCCAGCAGCTTGGTGTCGCAGAACAATGAGCAGTTCTTC. This translates into CASSLVSQNNEQFF.

The gene calls are TRBV5-5 and TRBJ2-7, with D perhaps matching TRBD2 (5 bases). V shed 4 bases and J shed 0 bases, with 14 bases lying between them. Germline CDR1 reads SGHKS; CDR2 reads YYEKEE (reference sequence). This CDR3 has 15 residues. The CDR3 reads CASSQIARSSYEQYF. The CDR3 coding sequence is TGTGCCAGCAGCCAAATAGCGAGGAGCTCCTACGAGCAGTACTTC. Full variable domain (missing parts from reference TRBV5-5 and TRBJ2-7): DAGVTQSPTHLIKTRGQQVTLRCSPISGHKSVSWYQQVLGQGPQFIFQYYEKEERGRGNFPDRFSARQFPNYSSELNVNALLLGDSALYLCASSQIARSSYEQYFGPGTRLTVT.

The chain couples TRBV7-8 to TRBJ1-1; D unclear. CDR3 length: 14 residues. Germline V gene sequence: CDR1 SGHVS, CDR2 FQNEAQ. Trimming removed 1 base from V and 2 bases from J, with 8 bases in between. CDR3 DNA: TGTGCCAGCAGCTTAGGGGAGCTTAACACTGAAGCTTTCTTT. Residues: CASSLGELNTEAFF.

This clone was counted ten times or more. This CDR3 reads CASSLSGSVYEQYF. CDR3 bases: TGTGCCAGCAGTTTATCCGGGAGTGTTTACGAGCAGTACTTC. The chain links TRBV28 to TRBJ2-7, with D possibly TRBD2 on 6 matching bases. The ends were cut back, 1 base at V and 4 bases at J, with 11 bases in the middle. This CDR3 has 14 amino acids. The germline gives CDR1 MDHEN, CDR2 SYDVKM.

This clone was seen just once. This chain joins TRBV15 and TRBJ2-5; D gene uncertain. This CDR3 comprises 16 residues. Per germline, CDR1 LNHNV and CDR2 YYDKDF (reference sequence). Trimming left V 0 bases short and J 0 bases short, with 11 bases between. The CDR3 DNA sequence: TGTGCCACCAGCAGAGAAATTAGCCTAAACCAAGAGACCCAGTACTTC. Protein product: CATSREISLNQETQYF.

The chain is built from TRBV19 and TRBJ1-4; 7 nucleotides agree with TRBD1. Germline loops: CDR1 LNHDA, CDR2 SQIVND (reference sequence). This CDR3 region has 14 residues. The V gene end was trimmed by 5 bases and the J gene end by 3 bases; junction bases not matched to a gene: 3. The CDR3 coding sequence is TGTGCCAGTAGTGGCAGGGGGGCTAATGAAAAACTGTTTTTT. Protein product: CASSGRGANEKLFF.

V is TRBV27 and J is TRBJ2-3; 9 nucleotides match TRBD2. Germline lookup yields CDR1 MNHEY and CDR2 SMNVEV (reference sequence). This CDR3 is built from 16 residues. V lost 2 bases to trimming and J lost 2 bases; unmatched junction nucleotides: 5. The CDR3 here is CASSLAGGRTTDTQYF. The DNA of the CDR3 is TGTGCCAGCAGTTTAGCGGGGGGGCGTACCACAGATACGCAGTATTTT.

This chain links TRBV6-1 with TRBJ1-1, with 8 bases lining up with TRBD1. The germline gives CDR1 MNHNS, CDR2 SASEGT. The V and J ends lost 0 bases and 5 bases, in that order; junction bases with no gene match: 11. The CDR3 runs 17 residues. The chain's CDR3 is CASSEAERQGRGTEAFF. As DNA, the CDR3 is TGTGCCAGCAGTGAAGCAGAAAGACAGGGGAGGGGGACTGAAGCTTTCTTT.

This sequence joins TRBV5-4 and TRBJ2-2; a possible D gene is TRBD1 (6 bases). This CDR3 is built from 13 residues. The V gene lost 4 bases and the J gene lost 5 bases, with 9 bases spanning the gap. CDR1 and CDR2 (germline): SGHNT, YYREEE (reference sequence). CDR3 sequence reads: CASSPGQTGELFF. In DNA form, the CDR3 reads TGTGCCAGCAGCCCTGGACAGACCGGGGAGCTGTTTTTT.

This rearrangement joins TRBV27 to TRBJ2-1; D is ambiguous. The CDR3 consists of 14 residues. CDR1 and CDR2 (germline): MNHEY, SMNVEV (reference sequence). Trimming left V 3 bases short and J 6 bases short, with 12 bases between. Here the CDR3 DNA reads TGTGCCAGCAGTTTTTGGCTAGATGGCAATGAGCAGTTCTTC. Translating gives CASSFWLDGNEQFF.

This rearrangement joins TRBV9 to TRBJ2-5; D is possibly TRBD1 (5 bases). CDR3 size: 14 residues. CDR1 and CDR2 from the germline V gene are SGDLS and YYNGEE. Trimming stripped 4 bases from V and 3 bases from J, with 13 bases between. The CDR3 DNA reads TGTGCCAGCAGCCCACAGGCAGGGAAAGAGACCCAGTACTTC. The encoded protein is CASSPQAGKETQYF.

V is TRBV5-1 and J is TRBJ2-5; possibly TRBD2 for D (6 bases). The DNA end lines up better with TRBJ2-7; the J call may be wrong. From germline, CDR1 is SGHRS and CDR2 YFSETQ. The CDR3 spans 12 residues. CDR3 sequence reads: CASSVEGYEQYF. CDR3 nucleotides: TGCGCCAGCAGTGTGGAGGGCTACGAGCAGTACTTC.

CDR3 protein: CASSISSSGQKGSKNIQYF. As DNA, the CDR3 is TGTGCCAGTAGTATATCCTCCTCCGGACAGAAGGGGAGCAAAAACATTCAGTACTTC. The V call is TRBV19, the J call TRBJ2-4; a possible D gene is TRBD1 (6 bases). V lost 2 bases and J lost 3, with 23 bases in between. The germline CDR1 and CDR2 sequences are LNHDA and SQIVND (reference sequence). The CDR3 extends over 19 amino acids.

The V gene is TRBV4-2, the J gene TRBJ2-2; TRBD2 matches 7 bases. The CDR3 length is 16 residues. CDR1 LGHNA and CDR2 YNFKEQ come from the germline V gene. J lost 5 bases, V lost 0 bases, and 6 bases had no gene match. The DNA for the CDR3 is TGTGCCAGCAGCCAAGAGGGAGGGATGGTGACCGGGGAGCTGTTTTTT. Amino acid sequence: CASSQEGGMVTGELFF.

V usage is TRBV5-6 and J usage is TRBJ2-3; 7 nucleotides agree with TRBD2. The CDR3 is made up of 16 amino acids. The V gene end was trimmed by 0 bases and the J gene end by 1 base; junction bases not matched to a gene: 5. The germline CDR1 and CDR2 sequences are SGHDT and YYEEEE. The CDR3 DNA reads as TGTGCCAGCAGCTTGGTTGGGGGAGGGGGCACAGATACGCAGTATTTT. It specifies CASSLVGGGGTDTQYF.

The rearrangement links TRBV5-1 to TRBJ1-1; 7 nucleotides line up with TRBD1. The CDR3 is 15 amino acids. CDR1 and CDR2 (germline): SGHRS, YFSETQ. Trimming cost V 4 bases and J 3 bases; bases outside gene matches: 9. The CDR3 sequence: CASSPQTGADTEAFF. The CDR3 DNA reads as TGCGCCAGCAGCCCTCAAACAGGGGCGGACACTGAAGCTTTCTTT. Combining the CDR3 with reference TRBV5-1 and TRBJ1-1 gives the whole variable domain KAGVTQTPRYLIKTRGQQVTLSCSPISGHRSVSWYQQTPGQGLQFLFEYFSETQRNKGNFPGRFSGRQFSNSRSEMNVSTLELGDSALYLCASSPQTGADTEAFFGQGTRLTVV.

The rearrangement links TRBV5-1 to TRBJ2-7; 9 positions agree with TRBD2. The V and J ends lost 1 base and 2 bases, in that order; junction bases with no gene match: 10. Per germline, CDR1 SGHRS and CDR2 YFSETQ. The length of the CDR3 is 17 residues. Here the CDR3 reads CASSLSLAGVSAYEQYF. The CDR3, as DNA: TGCGCCAGCAGCTTGTCTTTAGCGGGGGTGTCCGCCTACGAGCAGTACTTC.

This clone has just a few counts. This chain joins TRBV5-1 and TRBJ2-7; TRBD1 agrees at 8 bases. The length of the CDR3 is 15 residues. Trimming took 6 bases from V and 0 from J; bases not matched to a gene: 8. Germline values: CDR1 SGHRS, CDR2 YFSETQ. CDR3 residues: CASIGGDRSSYEQYF. As DNA, the CDR3 is TGCGCCAGCATAGGAGGGGACAGGAGCTCCTACGAGCAGTACTTC.

The V gene is TRBV5-1, the J gene TRBJ1-4; D may be TRBD1 (5 bases). Germline V lookup: CDR1 SGHRS, CDR2 YFSETQ. This CDR3 has 17 residues. Between the trimmed V and J ends, which lost 4 bases and 3 bases, there was a span of 19 bases. The DNA for the CDR3 is TGCGCCAGCAGCCGATCGCCAGGAGGGGTGGCTAATGAAAAACTGTTTTTT. It yields the protein CASSRSPGGVANEKLFF.

In this sample, this clone turned up once. This chain uses TRBV19 with TRBJ1-1, with TRBD1 matching 7 bases. From germline, CDR1 is LNHDA and CDR2 SQIVND (reference sequence). With 4 bases clipped from V and 4 bases from J, the junction kept 12 bases outside the gene matches. This CDR3 region has 16 residues. CDR3 sequence reads: CASSTRQGWPSTEAFF. The CDR3 coding sequence is TGTGCCAGTAGTACAAGACAGGGTTGGCCATCCACTGAAGCTTTCTTT.

The chain carries TRBV6-5 and TRBJ2-2; possibly TRBD2 for D (6 bases). This CDR3 spans 14 amino acids. Germline-derived CDR1 and CDR2 are MNHEY and SVGAGI. V dropped 5 bases and J dropped 4 bases, with 11 bases sitting between them. The CDR3 region is CASSLPGLTGELFF. DNA of the CDR3: TGTGCCAGCAGTCTGCCGGGACTCACCGGGGAGCTGTTTTTT.